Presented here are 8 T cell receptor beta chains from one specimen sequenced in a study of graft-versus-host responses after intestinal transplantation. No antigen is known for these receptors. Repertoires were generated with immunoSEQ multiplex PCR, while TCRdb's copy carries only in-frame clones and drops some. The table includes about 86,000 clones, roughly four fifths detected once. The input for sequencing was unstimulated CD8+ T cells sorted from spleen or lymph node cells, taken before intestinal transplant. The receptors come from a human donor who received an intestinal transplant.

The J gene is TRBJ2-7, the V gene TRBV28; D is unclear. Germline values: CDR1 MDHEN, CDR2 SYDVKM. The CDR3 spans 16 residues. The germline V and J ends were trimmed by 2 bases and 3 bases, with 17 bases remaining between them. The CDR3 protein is CASSLRPRHLLYEQYF. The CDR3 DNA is TGTGCCAGCAGTTTACGCCCCCGACATCTGCTCTACGAGCAGTACTTC.

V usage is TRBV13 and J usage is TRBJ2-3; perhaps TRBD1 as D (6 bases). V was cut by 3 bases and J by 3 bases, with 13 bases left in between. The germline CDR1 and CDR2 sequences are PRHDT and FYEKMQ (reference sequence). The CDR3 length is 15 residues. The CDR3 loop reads CASSFYRVGTDTQYF. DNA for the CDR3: TGTGCCAGCAGCTTCTACAGGGTGGGGACAGATACGCAGTATTTT. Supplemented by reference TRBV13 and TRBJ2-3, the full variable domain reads AAGVIQSPRHLIKEKRETATLKCYPIPRHDTVYWYQQGPGQDPQFLISFYEKMQSDKGSIPDRFSAQQFSDYHSELNMSSLELGDSALYFCASSFYRVGTDTQYFGPGTRLTVL.

In nucleotides, the CDR3 is TGCGCCAGCAGCAAACAGCCTTACGAGCAGTACTTC. Residues: CASSKQPYEQYF. The chain couples TRBV5-1 to TRBJ2-7, with D uncertain. The V and J ends lost 4 bases and 4 bases respectively, with 9 bases between them. This CDR3 has 12 residues. Germline V lookup: CDR1 SGHRS, CDR2 YFSETQ.

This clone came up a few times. CDR3 amino acids: CASSPGTSGRGEQFF. The DNA of the CDR3 is TGTGCCAGCAGTCCCGGGACTAGCGGGAGGGGGGAGCAGTTCTTC. The rearrangement uses TRBV6-1 and TRBJ2-1, with TRBD2 matching 16 bases. Germline CDR1 reads MNHNS; CDR2 reads SASEGT. The CDR3 sequence is 15 residues long. V lost 5 bases, J lost 10 bases, and 5 bases stayed unmatched.

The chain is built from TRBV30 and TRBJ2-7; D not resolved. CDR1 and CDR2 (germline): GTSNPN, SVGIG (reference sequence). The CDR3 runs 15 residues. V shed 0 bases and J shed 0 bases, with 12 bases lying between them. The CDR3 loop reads CAWSVEAVLSYEQYF. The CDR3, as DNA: TGTGCCTGGAGTGTAGAGGCGGTCCTCTCCTACGAGCAGTACTTC.

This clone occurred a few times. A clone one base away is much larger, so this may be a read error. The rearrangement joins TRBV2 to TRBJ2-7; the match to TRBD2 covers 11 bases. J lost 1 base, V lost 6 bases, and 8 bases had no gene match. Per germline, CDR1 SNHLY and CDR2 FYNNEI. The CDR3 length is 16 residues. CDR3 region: CASREGTSGFSYEQYF. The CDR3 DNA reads TGTGCCAGCAGGGAGGGGACTAGCGGATTTTCCTACGAGCAGTACTTC. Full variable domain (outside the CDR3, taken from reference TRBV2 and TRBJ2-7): EPEVTQTPSHQVTQMGQEVILRCVPISNHLYFYWYRQILGQKVEFLVSFYNNEISEKSEIFDDQFSVERPDGSNFTLKIRSTKLEDSAMYFCASREGTSGFSYEQYFGPGTRLTVT.

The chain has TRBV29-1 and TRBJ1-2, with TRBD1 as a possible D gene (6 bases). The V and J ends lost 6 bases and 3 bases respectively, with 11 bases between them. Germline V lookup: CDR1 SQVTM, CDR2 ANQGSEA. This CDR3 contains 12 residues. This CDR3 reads CSVRDTHYGYTF. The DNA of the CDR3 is TGCAGCGTCCGGGACACCCACTATGGCTACACCTTC. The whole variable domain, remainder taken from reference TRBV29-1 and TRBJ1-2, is SAVISQKPSRDICQRGTSLTIQCQVDSQVTMMFWYRQQPGQSLTLIATANQGSEATYESGFVIDKFPISRPNLTFSTLTVSNMSPEDSSIYLCSVRDTHYGYTFGSGTRLTVV.

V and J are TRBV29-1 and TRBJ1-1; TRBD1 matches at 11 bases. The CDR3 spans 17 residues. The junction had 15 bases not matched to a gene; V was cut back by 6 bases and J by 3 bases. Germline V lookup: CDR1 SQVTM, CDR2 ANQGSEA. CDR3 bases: TGCAGCGTGGACAGGGGGCGGCGGGTTCGGAAGGACACTGAAGCTTTCTTT. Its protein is CSVDRGRRVRKDTEAFF.